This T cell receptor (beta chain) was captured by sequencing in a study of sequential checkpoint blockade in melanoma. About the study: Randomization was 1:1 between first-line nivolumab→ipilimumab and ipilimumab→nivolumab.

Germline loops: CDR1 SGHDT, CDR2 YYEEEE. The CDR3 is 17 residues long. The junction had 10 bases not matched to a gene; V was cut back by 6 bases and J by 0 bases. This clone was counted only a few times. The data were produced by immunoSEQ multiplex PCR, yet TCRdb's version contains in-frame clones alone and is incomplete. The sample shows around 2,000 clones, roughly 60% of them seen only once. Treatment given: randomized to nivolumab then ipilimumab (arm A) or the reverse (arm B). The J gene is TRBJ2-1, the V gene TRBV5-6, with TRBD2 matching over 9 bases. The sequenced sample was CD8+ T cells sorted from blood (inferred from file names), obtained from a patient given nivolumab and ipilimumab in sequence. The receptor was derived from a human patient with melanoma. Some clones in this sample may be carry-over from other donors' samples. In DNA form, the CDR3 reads TGTGCCAGCATCCCATTACGTAGCGGGAGCTCCTACAATGAGCAGTTCTTC. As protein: CASIPLRSGSSYNEQFF.